The T cell receptor (beta chain) under discussion was sequenced for a study of T cells in Graves' hyperthyroidism and ophthalmopathy. Overall study context: Before treatment of any kind, peripheral blood was taken at initial diagnosis. Overall study results and limits: Among thyroid clonotypes expanded above 0.001, most also appeared in blood. In the analysis, a 13 V-J model separated ophthalmopathy from stable hyperthyroidism.

The hyperthyroidism was newly diagnosed and had lasted under 2 months; the patients were aged 18 to 65. RNA transcripts served as the template for amplifying TCR beta CDR3 regions. RT-PCR in the first round (using the HTBI primer set) targeted the TCR CDR3. TCRdb reprocessed the multiplex PCR reads with MiXCR, giving one entry per CDR3 protein. The table has hundreds of thousands of distinct CDR3 sequences, 16% seen once. In its sample, this clonotype was seen a few times. The antigen is not known. The CDR3 runs to 16 residues. V shed 3 bases and J 5 bases; nucleotides not matched to a gene: 10. Germline V gene sequence: CDR1 SGHDT, CDR2 YYEEEE.

The clonotype originates from a woman younger than 30 with Graves' hyperthyroidism. The chain links TRBV5-6 to TRBJ2-3, with 9 bases identical to TRBD1. Sequencing was done on a sample of blood. The CDR3 nucleotides read TGTGCCAGCAGCTCTCCGGGACAGGGACGGGGAGATACGCAGTATTTT. Protein: CASSSPGQGRGDTQYF.